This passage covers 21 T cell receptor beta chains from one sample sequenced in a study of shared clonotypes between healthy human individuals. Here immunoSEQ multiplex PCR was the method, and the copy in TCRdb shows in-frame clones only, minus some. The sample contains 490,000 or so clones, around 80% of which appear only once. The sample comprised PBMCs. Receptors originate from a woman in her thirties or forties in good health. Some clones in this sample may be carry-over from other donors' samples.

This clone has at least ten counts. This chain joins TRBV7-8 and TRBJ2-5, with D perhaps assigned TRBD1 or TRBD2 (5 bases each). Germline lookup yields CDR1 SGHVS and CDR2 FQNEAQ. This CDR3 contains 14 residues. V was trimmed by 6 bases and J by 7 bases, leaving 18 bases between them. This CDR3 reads CASRRRDLEGTQYF. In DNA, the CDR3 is TGTGCCAGCAGGCGCCGGGACCTAGAGGGGACCCAGTACTTC.

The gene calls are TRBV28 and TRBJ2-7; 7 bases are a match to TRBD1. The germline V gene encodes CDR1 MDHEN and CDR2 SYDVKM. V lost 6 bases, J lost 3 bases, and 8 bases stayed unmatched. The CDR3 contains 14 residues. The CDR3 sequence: CASRPQGSGYEQYF. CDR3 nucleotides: TGTGCCAGCAGACCACAGGGGTCGGGCTACGAGCAGTACTTC.

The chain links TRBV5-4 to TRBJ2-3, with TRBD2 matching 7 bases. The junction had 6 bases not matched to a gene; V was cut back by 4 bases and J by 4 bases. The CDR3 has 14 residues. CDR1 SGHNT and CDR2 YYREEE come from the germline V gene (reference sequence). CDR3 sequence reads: CASSPTSDADTQYF. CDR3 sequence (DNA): TGTGCCAGCAGCCCAACTAGCGACGCAGATACGCAGTATTTT.

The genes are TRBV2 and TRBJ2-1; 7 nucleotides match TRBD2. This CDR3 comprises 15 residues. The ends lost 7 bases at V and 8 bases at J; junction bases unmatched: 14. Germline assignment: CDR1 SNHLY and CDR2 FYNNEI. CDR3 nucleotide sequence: TGTGCCAGCATCGGAGGGCTAGCGGATATAGATGAGCAGTTCTTC. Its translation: CASIGGLADIDEQFF.

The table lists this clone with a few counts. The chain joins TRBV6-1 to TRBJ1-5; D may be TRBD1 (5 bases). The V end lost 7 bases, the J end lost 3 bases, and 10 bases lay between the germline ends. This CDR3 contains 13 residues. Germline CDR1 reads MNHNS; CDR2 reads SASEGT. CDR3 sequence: CASNQQVNQPQHF. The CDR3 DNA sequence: TGTGCCAGCAATCAACAGGTCAATCAGCCCCAGCATTTT.

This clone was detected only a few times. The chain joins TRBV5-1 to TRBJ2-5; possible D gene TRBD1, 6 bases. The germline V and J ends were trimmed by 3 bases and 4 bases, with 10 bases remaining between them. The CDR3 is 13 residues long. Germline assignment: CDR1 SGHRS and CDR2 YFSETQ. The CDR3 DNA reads TGCGCCAGCAGCTGGGACATGGGAGAGACCCAGTACTTC. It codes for CASSWDMGETQYF.

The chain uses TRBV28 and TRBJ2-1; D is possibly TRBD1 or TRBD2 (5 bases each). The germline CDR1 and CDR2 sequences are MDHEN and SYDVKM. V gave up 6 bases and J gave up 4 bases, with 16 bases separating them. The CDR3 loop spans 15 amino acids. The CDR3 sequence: CASRGTYYDYNEQFF. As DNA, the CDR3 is TGTGCCAGCAGGGGGACCTACTACGATTACAATGAGCAGTTCTTC.

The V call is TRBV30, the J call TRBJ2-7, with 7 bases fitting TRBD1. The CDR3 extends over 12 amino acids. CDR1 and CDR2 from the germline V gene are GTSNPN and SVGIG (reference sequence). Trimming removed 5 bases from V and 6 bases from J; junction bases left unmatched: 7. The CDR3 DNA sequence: TGTGCCTGGGATAACAGGGGATCCGAGCAGTACTTC. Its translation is CAWDNRGSEQYF. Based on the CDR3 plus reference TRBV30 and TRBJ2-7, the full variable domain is SQTIHQWPATLVQPVGSPLSLECTVEGTSNPNLYWYRQAAGRGLQLLFYSVGIGQISSEVPQNLSASRPQDRQFILSSKKLLLSDSGFYLCAWDNRGSEQYFGPGTRLTVT.

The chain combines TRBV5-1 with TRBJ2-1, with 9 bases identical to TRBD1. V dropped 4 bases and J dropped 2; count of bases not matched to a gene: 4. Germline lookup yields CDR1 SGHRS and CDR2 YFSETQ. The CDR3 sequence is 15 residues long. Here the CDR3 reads CASSPGTGTYNEQFF. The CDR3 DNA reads TGCGCCAGCAGCCCCGGGACAGGGACCTACAATGAGCAGTTCTTC. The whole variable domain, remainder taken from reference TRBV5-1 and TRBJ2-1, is KAGVTQTPRYLIKTRGQQVTLSCSPISGHRSVSWYQQTPGQGLQFLFEYFSETQRNKGNFPGRFSGRQFSNSRSEMNVSTLELGDSALYLCASSPGTGTYNEQFFGPGTRLTVL.

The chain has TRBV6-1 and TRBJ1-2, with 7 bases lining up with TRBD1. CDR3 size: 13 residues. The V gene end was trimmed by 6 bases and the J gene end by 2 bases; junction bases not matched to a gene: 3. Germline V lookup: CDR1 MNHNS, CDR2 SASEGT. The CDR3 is CASSRQGNYGYTF. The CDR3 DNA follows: TGTGCCAGCAGCCGACAGGGAAACTATGGCTACACCTTC.

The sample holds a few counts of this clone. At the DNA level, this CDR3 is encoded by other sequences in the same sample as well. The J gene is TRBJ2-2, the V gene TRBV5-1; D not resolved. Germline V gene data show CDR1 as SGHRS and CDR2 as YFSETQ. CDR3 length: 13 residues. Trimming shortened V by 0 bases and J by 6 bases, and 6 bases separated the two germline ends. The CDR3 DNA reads TGCGCCAGCAGCTTGGACGCATCCGGGGAGCTGTTTTTT. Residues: CASSLDASGELFF.

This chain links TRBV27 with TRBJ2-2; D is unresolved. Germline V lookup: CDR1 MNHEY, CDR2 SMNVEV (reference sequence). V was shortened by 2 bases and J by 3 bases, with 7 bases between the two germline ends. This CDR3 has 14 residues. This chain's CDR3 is CASSLADHTGELFF. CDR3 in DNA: TGTGCCAGCAGTTTAGCGGATCACACCGGGGAGCTGTTTTTT.

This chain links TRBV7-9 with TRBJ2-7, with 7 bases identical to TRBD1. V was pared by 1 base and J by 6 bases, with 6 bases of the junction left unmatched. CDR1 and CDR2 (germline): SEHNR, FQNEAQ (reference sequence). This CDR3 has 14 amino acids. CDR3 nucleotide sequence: TGTGCCAGCAGCTTAGGCTGGGCAGGGGGCGAGCAGTACTTC. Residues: CASSLGWAGGEQYF.

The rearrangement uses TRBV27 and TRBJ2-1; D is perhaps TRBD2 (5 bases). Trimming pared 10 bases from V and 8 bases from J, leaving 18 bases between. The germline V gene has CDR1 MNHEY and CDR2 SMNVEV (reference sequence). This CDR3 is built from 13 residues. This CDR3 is CATKPGFVDEQFF. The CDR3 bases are TGTGCCACCAAGCCGGGATTCGTCGATGAGCAGTTCTTC.

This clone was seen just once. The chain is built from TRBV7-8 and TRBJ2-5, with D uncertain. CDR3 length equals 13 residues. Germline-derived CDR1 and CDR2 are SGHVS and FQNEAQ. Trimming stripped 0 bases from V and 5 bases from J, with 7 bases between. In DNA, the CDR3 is TGTGCCAGCAGCTTAGCGGGGATCGAGACCCAGTACTTC. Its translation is CASSLAGIETQYF.

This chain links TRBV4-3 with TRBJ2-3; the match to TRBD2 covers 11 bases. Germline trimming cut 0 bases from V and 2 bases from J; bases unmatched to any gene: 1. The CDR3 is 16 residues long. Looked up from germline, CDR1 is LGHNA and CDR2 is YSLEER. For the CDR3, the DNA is TGCGCCAGCAGCCAAGAACTAGCGGGGGACACAGATACGCAGTATTTT. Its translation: CASSQELAGDTDTQYF.

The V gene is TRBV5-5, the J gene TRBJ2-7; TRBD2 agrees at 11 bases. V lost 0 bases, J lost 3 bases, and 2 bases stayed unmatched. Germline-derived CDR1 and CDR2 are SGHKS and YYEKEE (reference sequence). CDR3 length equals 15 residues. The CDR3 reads CASSLGLAGHYEQYF. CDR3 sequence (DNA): TGTGCCAGCAGCTTGGGACTAGCGGGACACTACGAGCAGTACTTC.

The CDR3 reads CASRPQGDAGELFF. The CDR3 region has the DNA TGTGCCAGCAGGCCACAGGGTGATGCCGGGGAGCTGTTTTTT. The V call is TRBV7-6, the J call TRBJ2-2; D is possibly TRBD1 (6 bases). Trimming removed 6 bases from V and 6 bases from J, with 14 bases in between. The CDR3 contains 14 residues. The V gene's germline CDR1 is SGHVS and CDR2 FNYEAQ.

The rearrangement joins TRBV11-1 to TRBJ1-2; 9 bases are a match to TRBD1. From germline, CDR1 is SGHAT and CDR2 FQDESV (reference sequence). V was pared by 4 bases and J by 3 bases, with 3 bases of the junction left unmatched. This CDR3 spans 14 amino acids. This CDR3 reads CASSSRDRDYGYTF. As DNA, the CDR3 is TGTGCCAGCAGCTCCCGGGACAGGGACTATGGCTACACCTTC.

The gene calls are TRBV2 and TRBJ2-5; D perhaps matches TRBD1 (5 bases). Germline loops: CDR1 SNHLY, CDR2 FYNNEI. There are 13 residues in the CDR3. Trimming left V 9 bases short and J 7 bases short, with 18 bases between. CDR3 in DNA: TGTGCCAGTCAAGGGGCGACCGAAGGGACCCAGTACTTC. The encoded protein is CASQGATEGTQYF.

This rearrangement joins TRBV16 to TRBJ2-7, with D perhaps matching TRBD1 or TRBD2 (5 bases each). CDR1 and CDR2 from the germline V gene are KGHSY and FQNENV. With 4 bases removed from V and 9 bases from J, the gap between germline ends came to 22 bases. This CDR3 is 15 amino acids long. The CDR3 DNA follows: TGTGCCAGCAGCCGTCCCGGGACCCGGCCCCGGGTGCAGTACTTC. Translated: CASSRPGTRPRVQYF. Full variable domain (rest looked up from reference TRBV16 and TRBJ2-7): GEEVAQTPKHLVRGEGQKAKLYCAPIKGHSYVFWYQQVLKNEFKFLISFQNENVFDETGMPKERFSAKCLPNSPCSLEIQATKLEDSAVYFCASSRPGTRPRVQYFGPGTRLTVT.